This T cell receptor (beta chain) was recorded in a study of regulatory T cells in long-lasting Graves disease (dated by TCRdb to the early 2020s). For the wider study: Patients with newly diagnosed Graves' disease had been on antithyroid drugs for under 3 months. A total of around 35 samples underwent TCR sequencing: 13 from persistent and around 20 from newly diagnosed Graves' disease patients. Patients with persistent Graves' disease were compared with patients with newly diagnosed Graves' disease using TCR sequencing and RNA sequencing of peripheral blood. The study was conducted in China and was registered as a clinical trial. Study-wide findings and limitations: The authors acknowledged the small sample size as a limitation that may reduce accuracy. Sequencing and analysis were limited to the TCR beta chain. Peripheral blood alone was examined, since thyroid tissue, which constituted the primary lesion, could not be accessed. Persistent Graves' disease patients showed lower TCR Shannon entropy and fewer highly expanded clones than newly diagnosed patients, suggesting clonal expansion. More public clonotypes were shared among persistent patients (about 2,800) than among newly diagnosed patients (roughly 960). Preferential use of TRBV28, TRBJ1-2 and TRBJ2-5 was observed in persistent disease, whereas TRBV20-1 and TRBJ2-1 were favored in newly diagnosed disease.

At the junction V is shortened by 0 bases and J by 4 bases; bases outside the gene matches: 2. CDR1 and CDR2 are drawn from the germline V gene: SGDLS, YYNGEE. Including cysteine and phenylalanine, the CDR3 has 16 amino acids. CDR3 DNA only is kept here, 48 bases in frame from base 1. On this clonotype itself: Its antigen has not been determined. Base qualities were left out, and no much larger clone turns up one base away.

This sample's time point label indicates: newly diagnosed GD, antithyroid drugs for less than 3 months. For both TCR sequencing and RNA sequencing, RNA was extracted from PBMCs in TRIzol. The diagnosis of Graves' disease followed American Thyroid Association guidelines. The patients came from an endocrinology department in Xi'an, China. Each patient gave about 9.1 milliliters of peripheral blood, collected in an EDTA anticoagulant tube. Ficoll Paque Plus density gradient separation was used to isolate PBMCs, and no additional T cell sorting was done. RNA quality was checked with an Agilent 2100 Bioanalyzer and agarose gel, and concentration with a NanoDrop 2000. Receptors were amplified or captured by multiplex PCR. For sequencing, an Illumina HiSeq 4000 was employed. iRepertoire HTBI primers and Arm-PCR amplification of CDR3 regions were used to construct TCR beta libraries. PCR products were gel purified before sequencing. The paper's data handling went like this. Across samples, roughly 60 TRBV and 13 to 15 TRBJ segments were identified and used for gene usage analysis of CDR3 amino acid clonotypes. COPE and FqMerger were used to merge filtered high-quality paired reads into contigs. BLAST was used to align contigs to IMGT TRBV, TRBD and TRBJ reference genes, with CDR3 defined following IMGT. Any clonotype with a frequency above 0.1% was counted as a highly expanded clone. Shannon entropy served as the measure of repertoire diversity, while the Gini coefficient captured V-J evenness. Clonotypes shared by more than one individual were considered public. TCRdb itself trimmed the public reads at Q25 with fastp, ran MiXCR and retained productive beta chains. Rows are combined by CDR3 protein, so each entry shows the most common genes and DNA. TCRdb assigned the V and J calls; the authors' analysis was not used. The sample table lists 450,000 to 500,000 distinct CDR3 sequences, 15% to 20% of them with a count of one. Together, the top ten hold more than 9% of the sample.

The same specimen was also included in a second study, on T cells in Graves' hyperthyroidism and ophthalmopathy. As the second study states: Stable Graves' hyperthyroidism was defined as the absence of progression to ophthalmopathy over 18 months of follow-up. The hyperthyroidism patients were between 18 and 65 years old and newly diagnosed, with a disease duration of less than 2 months. Exclusion was applied to patients with uncontrolled infections, other autoimmune diseases, pregnancy or lactation. Diagnoses were established on the basis of clinical symptoms, serum thyroxine and TRAb, thyroid ultrasound, and orbital computed tomography. The first round of RT-PCR for the TCR CDR3 was performed with the HTBI primer set and the Qiagen OneStep RT-PCR kit. Most expanded thyroid clonotypes (frequency above 0.001) were also found in blood, which suggests that blood repertoires may mirror thyroid immune responses. A model built on a 13 V-J signature distinguished ophthalmopathy from stable hyperthyroidism, reaching 85% to 90% sensitivity and around 81% specificity in cross-validation and 80%/75% in testing. In validation, progression to ophthalmopathy was predicted by the model with 70.59% sensitivity and just over 72% specificity, a median of 6.5 months before onset. To identify TCR V-J signatures that set the groups apart, the researchers used a discovery cohort of about a hundred patients, made up of roughly 40 with Graves' ophthalmopathy and about 55 with stable Graves' hyperthyroidism. Whether ophthalmopathy could be predicted prospectively was tested in an independent validation cohort made up of under 20 hyperthyroidism patients plus 17 patients who later progressed to ophthalmopathy. For training and testing, the roughly 93 patients in the discovery cohort were randomly divided in a 7:3 ratio. The study also compared thyroid tissue and blood T-cell repertoires from a handful of Graves' hyperthyroidism patients. After sampling, hyperthyroidism patients received methimazole starting at 30 mg daily, and ophthalmopathy patients received high-dose intravenous methylprednisolone. Libraries were constructed in a second round of multiplex PCR, after which size selection and purification were carried out. Libraries were sequenced paired-end with 100 bp reads on an Illumina HiSeq2000. Raw data were processed with SOAPnuke, discarding reads with adapters, uncalled bases, mean Phred below 15, or no exact constant-primer or identifier match. High-quality paired reads were merged using COPE v1.2.5, and each unique nucleotide sequence was defined as a clonotype. MiTCR v1.1 was used to align clonotypes to the IMGT TRBV, TRBD and TRBJ reference segments. The analysis included only V-J combinations with a frequency above 0.0001, which together covered roughly 99% of the repertoires. A TCS score was defined as the ratio of F50 (clonal expansion) to E x V (chaos), with BLOSUM62-based TCRdist applied between CDR3 peptides within each V-J. Welch's t-statistics and random forest reduced around 550 V-J features to about 13, which were used in a naive Bayes classifier (R e1071). No statistical method was used to fix the sample size in advance, and group allocation was not hidden from the investigators. The paper describes TCR Vbeta CDR3 sequencing of 135 peripheral blood samples, made up of 40 to 45 ophthalmopathy patients, approximately 73 hyperthyroidism patients and 17 progressor patients.

In this chain, TRBV9 is recombined with TRBJ2-5; 14 bases in the junction line up with TRBD2. The TCR sequence derives from a man aged 35 to 55 with Graves disease. Donor details come from another sample of the same person, matched by shared clones. This material consisted of peripheral blood mononuclear cells (PBMCs), taken at new diagnosis, from a patient treated with antithyroid drugs. The encoded CDR3 is CASSVGLAGGGETQYF. The nucleotides read TGTGCCAGCAGCGTAGGACTAGCGGGAGGGGGAGAGACCCAGTACTTC.